What follows are 22 T cell receptor beta chains derived from one specimen sequenced in a study of blood T cell repertoires in COVID-19. Measured with immunoSEQ multiplex PCR; TCRdb has only the in-frame clones, and not every one. The sample shows approximately 300,000 clones, more than 75% of them seen only once. Specimen: PBMCs or T cells enriched from blood (not recorded which). These receptors were obtained from a woman under 40 who had recovered from COVID-19.

The chain recombines TRBV7-9 with TRBJ2-7, with D unresolved. Germline assignment: CDR1 SEHNR and CDR2 FQNEAQ (reference sequence). Trimming removed 3 bases at V and 6 bases at J, with 9 bases between. This CDR3 spans 12 amino acids. CDR3 bases: TGTGCCAGCAGCTTCTTCTCGGGCGAGCAGTACTTC. This codes for CASSFFSGEQYF.

The chain couples TRBV7-2 to TRBJ1-1; D not certain. V was cut by 2 bases and J by 0 bases, with 7 bases left in between. The CDR3 has 14 residues. From germline, CDR1 is SGHTA and CDR2 FQGNSA. The CDR3 protein is CASSLFQVNTEAFF. CDR3 nucleotides: TGTGCCAGCAGCTTATTTCAGGTGAACACTGAAGCTTTCTTT.

The V call is TRBV7-2, the J call TRBJ2-7, with TRBD2 identical over 11 bases. Germline-derived CDR1 and CDR2 are SGHTA and FQGNSA. The V segment lost 5 bases and the J segment 3 bases; nucleotides outside the gene matches: 3. CDR3 length: 14 residues. CDR3 amino acids: CASSPGTSGYEQYF. The DNA for the CDR3 is TGTGCCAGCAGCCCCGGGACTAGCGGCTACGAGCAGTACTTC.

This chain connects TRBV29-1 to TRBJ2-6, with 7 bases matching TRBD1. V shed 7 bases, J shed 2 bases, and the junction held 11 bases outside the gene matches. The CDR3 runs 16 residues. Per the germline V gene, CDR1 is SQVTM and CDR2 is ANQGSEA. CDR3 loop: CSASTGLNTGANVLTF. As DNA, the CDR3 is TGCAGCGCCTCGACAGGGTTGAACACTGGGGCCAACGTCCTGACTTTC. The full variable domain, in which reference TRBV29-1 and TRBJ2-6 provide the parts outside the CDR3, is SAVISQKPSRDICQRGTSLTIQCQVDSQVTMMFWYRQQPGQSLTLIATANQGSEATYESGFVIDKFPISRPNLTFSTLTVSNMSPEDSSIYLCSASTGLNTGANVLTFGAGSRLTVL.

V usage is TRBV4-1 and J usage is TRBJ1-4; 12 nucleotides agree with TRBD1. Germline lookup yields CDR1 MGHRA and CDR2 YSYEKL. The CDR3 spans 19 residues. Germline trimming cut 3 bases from V and 6 bases from J; bases unmatched to any gene: 14. The CDR3 DNA reads as TGCGCCAGCAGCCAGCACGGCCGGGACAGGGGGCTTTTTTATGAAAAACTGTTTTTT. Translated: CASSQHGRDRGLFYEKLFF.

The rearrangement uses TRBV5-1 and TRBJ1-1, with D possibly being TRBD1 (6 bases). CDR1 and CDR2 (germline): SGHRS, YFSETQ. The CDR3 sequence is 15 residues long. Trimming pared 0 bases from V and 0 bases from J, leaving 9 bases between. CDR3 nucleotides: TGCGCCAGCAGCTTGGCGGGGGGCATGAACACTGAAGCTTTCTTT. Amino acid sequence: CASSLAGGMNTEAFF. The entire variable domain, with the rest obtained from reference TRBV5-1 and TRBJ1-1, is as follows: KAGVTQTPRYLIKTRGQQVTLSCSPISGHRSVSWYQQTPGQGLQFLFEYFSETQRNKGNFPGRFSGRQFSNSRSEMNVSTLELGDSALYLCASSLAGGMNTEAFFGQGTRLTVV.

This clone was seen once. The rearrangement uses TRBV5-1 and TRBJ1-3; no definite D call. The germline V gene has CDR1 SGHRS and CDR2 YFSETQ. Trimming shortened V by 4 bases and J by 0 bases, and 17 bases separated the two germline ends. The CDR3 length is 17 residues. CDR3 coding DNA: TGCGCCAGCAGCCTTAGCCTCGCGGCCACCTCTGGAAACACCATATATTTT. Its translation: CASSLSLAATSGNTIYF.

V and J are TRBV5-1 and TRBJ2-1; D is unclear. The CDR3 length is 13 residues. In germline, CDR1 is SGHRS, CDR2 YFSETQ. V was clipped by 0 bases and J by 5 bases, with 6 bases between them. The CDR3 coding sequence is TGCGCCAGCAGCTTGGGGAGTGACAATGAGCAGTTCTTC. Residues: CASSLGSDNEQFF.

This clone was seen a few times. The chain employs TRBV9 and TRBJ2-7, with 8 bases aligning to TRBD1. The V and J ends lost 2 bases and 0 bases, in that order; junction bases with no gene match: 1. Looked up from germline, CDR1 is SGDLS and CDR2 is YYNGEE. The CDR3 has 14 amino acids. In DNA form, the CDR3 reads TGTGCCAGCAGCGTCACAGGGGGCTCCTACGAGCAGTACTTC. Its translation: CASSVTGGSYEQYF.

V and J are TRBV5-4 and TRBJ1-1; 7 bases map to TRBD1. V lost 4 bases and J lost 5; bases outside the gene matches: 11. In germline, CDR1 is SGHNT, CDR2 YYREEE (reference sequence). The CDR3 runs to 15 residues. This chain's CDR3 is CASSSRQGGGTEAFF. CDR3 in DNA: TGTGCCAGCAGCAGCAGACAGGGAGGAGGAACTGAAGCTTTCTTT.

The chain carries TRBV4-3 and TRBJ1-1; D gene ambiguous. Germline lookup yields CDR1 LGHNA and CDR2 YSLEER. The CDR3 has 15 residues. V dropped 1 base and J dropped 5 bases, with 14 bases sitting between them. The CDR3: CASSQATVRGTEAFF. The CDR3 DNA reads as TGCGCCAGCAGCCAAGCAACAGTCCGGGGAACTGAAGCTTTCTTT.

This chain connects TRBV5-4 to TRBJ1-1; TRBD1 agrees at 8 bases. The CDR3 totals 15 residues. The junction had 9 bases not matched to a gene; V was cut back by 2 bases and J by 6 bases. Germline V gene data show CDR1 as SGHNT and CDR2 as YYREEE (reference sequence). The CDR3 loop is CASSFRTGGTAEAFF. CDR3 coding DNA: TGTGCCAGCAGCTTTCGTACAGGGGGTACGGCTGAAGCTTTCTTT.

The chain employs TRBV10-1 and TRBJ2-1; D call uncertain. V was pared by 1 base and J by 4 bases, with 11 bases between. The CDR3 totals 15 residues. Per the germline V gene, CDR1 is WNHNN and CDR2 is SYGVQD (reference sequence). CDR3 DNA sequence: TGCGCCAGCAGTGAGTTGGCCGTTCCATACAATGAGCAGTTCTTC. Protein product: CASSELAVPYNEQFF.

The V call is TRBV6-5, the J call TRBJ2-1; TRBD1 matches at 7 bases. Trimming removed 6 bases from V and 4 bases from J; junction bases left unmatched: 9. CDR1 MNHEY and CDR2 SVGAGI come from the germline V gene. The CDR3 has 15 residues. The CDR3 sequence: CASSPDRDQYNEQFF. In nucleotides, the CDR3 is TGTGCCAGCAGCCCAGACAGGGACCAATACAATGAGCAGTTCTTC.

The chain has TRBV19 and TRBJ2-7; TRBD1 matches at 7 bases. Germline-derived CDR1 and CDR2 are LNHDA and SQIVND (reference sequence). This CDR3 contains 14 residues. V trimming: 9 bases; J trimming: 6 bases; junction bases outside the gene matches: 14. The CDR3: CASQPKTGTAEQYF. The CDR3 DNA sequence: TGTGCCAGCCAGCCAAAGACCGGGACAGCCGAGCAGTACTTC.

The chain has TRBV5-6 and TRBJ2-7; D is unresolved. Germline V gene lookup returns CDR1 SGHDT and CDR2 YYEEEE. The length of the CDR3 is 13 residues. The V end was cut by 5 bases, the J end by 0 bases, with 9 bases between. The CDR3 nucleotides are TGTGCCAGCAGACGGGTGAGCTCCTACGAGCAGTACTTC. As protein: CASRRVSSYEQYF.

J is TRBJ1-1 and V is TRBV3-1 (or the pseudogene TRBV3-2); D is uncertain. Germline V lookup: CDR1 LGHDT, CDR2 YNNKEL (reference sequence). There are 17 residues in the CDR3. V lost 1 base to trimming and J lost 7 bases, with 22 bases between them. The DNA for the CDR3 is TGTGCCAGCAGCCAAGTGTTAGGGTCGGGGTCGGCGGGTGAAGCTTTCTTT. Translation: CASSQVLGSGSAGEAFF.

This chain links TRBV9 with TRBJ1-3, with TRBD1 matching over 9 bases. CDR3 length equals 16 residues. CDR1 is SGDLS, CDR2 YYNGEE, per germline. The junction had 6 bases not matched to a gene; V was cut back by 5 bases and J by 0 bases. CDR3 loop: CASSRQGGSSGNTIYF. The CDR3 nucleotides read TGTGCCAGCAGTCGACAGGGGGGGAGCTCTGGAAACACCATATATTTT.

The CDR3: CASSRTGGTDTQYF. In DNA form, the CDR3 reads TGTGCCAGCAGTCGGACAGGCGGGACGGATACGCAGTATTTT. The rearrangement links TRBV14 to TRBJ2-3; a possible D gene is TRBD1 (7 bases). Germline assignment: CDR1 SGHDN and CDR2 FVKESK. Trimming removed 6 bases at V and 6 bases at J, with 16 bases between. This CDR3 is built from 14 residues.

J is TRBJ1-5 and V is TRBV30; tentative D call: TRBD1 (6 bases). Looked up from germline, CDR1 is GTSNPN and CDR2 is SVGIG (reference sequence). V lost 4 bases, J lost 3 bases, and 10 bases lay in between. CDR3 length: 13 residues. The CDR3 sequence: CAWTGQPNQPQHF. As DNA, the CDR3 is TGTGCCTGGACCGGACAGCCCAATCAGCCCCAGCATTTT.

The rearrangement uses TRBV2 and TRBJ1-4; D perhaps matches TRBD1 (5 bases). V was clipped by 6 bases and J by 5 bases, with 19 bases between them. The length of the CDR3 is 16 residues. CDR1 and CDR2 (germline): SNHLY, FYNNEI. In DNA form, the CDR3 reads TGTGCCAGCAGCTTCTCGGGTGGGGCGGGGAATGAAAAACTGTTTTTT. Translating gives CASSFSGGAGNEKLFF.

The rearrangement links TRBV28 to TRBJ2-7; D unclear. V was trimmed by 6 bases and J by 3 bases, leaving 12 bases between them. Germline V gives CDR1 MDHEN, CDR2 SYDVKM. The CDR3 has 13 residues. The CDR3 protein is CASSKSAFYEQYF. CDR3 coding DNA: TGTGCCAGCAGCAAATCTGCGTTCTACGAGCAGTACTTC.